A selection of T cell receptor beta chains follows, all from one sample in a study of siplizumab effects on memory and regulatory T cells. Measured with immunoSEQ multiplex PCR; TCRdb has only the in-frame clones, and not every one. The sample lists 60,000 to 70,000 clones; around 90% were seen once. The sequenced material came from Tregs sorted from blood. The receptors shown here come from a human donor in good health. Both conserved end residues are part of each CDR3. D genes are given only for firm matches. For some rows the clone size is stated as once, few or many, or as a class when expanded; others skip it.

DNA: TGTGCCAGCAGTCCACCGAACACTGAAGCTTTCTTT; CDR3: CASSPPNTEAFF; D: .; V: TRBV28; J: TRBJ1-1; size: .
DNA: TGTGCCTGGAGTACGGGGGGCCGAGAGACCCAGTACTTC; CDR3: CAWSTGGRETQYF; D: .; V: TRBV30; J: TRBJ2-5; size: .
DNA: TGTGCCAGCAGTGAACGGACAGGGTACTCCTACGAGCAGTACTTC; CDR3: CASSERTGYSYEQYF; D: TRBD1; V: TRBV28; J: TRBJ2-7; size: few
DNA: TGCGCCAGCAGCCTAACCGGTCACGAGCAGTACTTC; CDR3: CASSLTGHEQYF; D: .; V: TRBV5-1; J: TRBJ2-7; size: .
DNA: TGTGCCAGCACCTTAGCGGGCCTAGCGGGAGACGAGCAGTACTTC; CDR3: CASTLAGLAGDEQYF; D: TRBD2; V: TRBV7-2; J: TRBJ2-7; size: .
DNA: TGTGCCAGCAGCCCAAGGGTAGCGGGAGTCGGAAATGAGCAGTTCTTC; CDR3: CASSPRVAGVGNEQFF; D: TRBD2; V: TRBV7-3; J: TRBJ2-1; size: .
DNA: TGTGCCACCAGCAGCCGGGAGGGAACAGATACGCAGTATTTT; CDR3: CATSSREGTDTQYF; D: TRBD2; V: TRBV15; J: TRBJ2-3; size: once
DNA: TGTGCCAGCAGGCGGGCCTCTGGAAACACCATATATTTT; CDR3: CASRRASGNTIYF; D: .; V: TRBV27; J: TRBJ1-3; size: once
DNA: TGCGCCAGCAGCTTGGGTGGGGGGGGAGAGACCCAGTACTTC; CDR3: CASSLGGGGETQYF; D: TRBD2; V: TRBV5-1; J: TRBJ2-5; size: .
DNA: TGTGCCAGCAGCTTGCGGTTCTCGAACACTGAAGCTTTCTTT; CDR3: CASSLRFSNTEAFF; D: .; V: TRBV5-5; J: TRBJ1-1; size: .
DNA: TGCGCCAGCAGCTTGGGGGACAGGGGGAACACTGAAGCTTTCTTT; CDR3: CASSLGDRGNTEAFF; D: TRBD1; V: TRBV5-1; J: TRBJ1-1; size: .
DNA: TGTGCCAGCAGCTTATGGTTCCTTAGCGAACAAGAGACCCAGTACTTC; CDR3: CASSLWFLSEQETQYF; D: .; V: TRBV11-3; J: TRBJ2-5; size: .
DNA: TGTGCCAGCAGCGCGACAGGGACTCAAGAGACCCAGTACTTC; CDR3: CASSATGTQETQYF; D: .; V: TRBV7-3; J: TRBJ2-5; size: .
DNA: TGTGCCAGCAGCTTTAACAGGGAAAGCTATGGCTACACCTTC; CDR3: CASSFNRESYGYTF; D: .; V: TRBV7-9; J: TRBJ1-2; size: once
DNA: TGTGCCAGCAGCTTAGAGGACAGGGGAAAGGCCACCAGCACAGATACGCAGTATTTT; CDR3: CASSLEDRGKATSTDTQYF; D: TRBD1; V: TRBV7-8; J: TRBJ2-3; size: .
DNA: TGTGCCAGCAGCAACCGGGACAGGGGAACTGGAAACACCATATATTTT; CDR3: CASSNRDRGTGNTIYF; D: TRBD1; V: TRBV7-8; J: TRBJ1-3; size: .
DNA: TGTGCCAGCCTAAGACTCGGGGGGAGCCCTGAAGCTTTCTTT; CDR3: CASLRLGGSPEAFF; D: .; V: TRBV27; J: TRBJ1-1; size: .
DNA: TGTGCCAGCAGCTTGAGGAGTGAGAATGAGCAGTTCTTC; CDR3: CASSLRSENEQFF; D: .; V: TRBV7-3; J: TRBJ2-1; size: .
DNA: TGTGCCAGCAGCCAAGCTCAGGGTGGGGAGATTCAGTACTTC; CDR3: CASSQAQGGEIQYF; D: .; V: TRBV4-2; J: TRBJ2-4; size: once
DNA: TGCAGCGTCAATCAAGGGTTAATGAACACTGAAGCTTTCTTT; CDR3: CSVNQGLMNTEAFF; D: .; V: TRBV29-1; J: TRBJ1-1; size: .
DNA: TGTGCCAGCAGCTTATGGGACTGTACCTACGAGCAGTACTTC; CDR3: CASSLWDCTYEQYF; D: .; V: TRBV11-3; J: TRBJ2-7; size: .
DNA: TGTGCCATCAGTGAGTCAAGGGACTATGGCTACACCTTC; CDR3: CAISESRDYGYTF; D: .; V: TRBV10-3; J: TRBJ1-2; size: .
DNA: TGTGCCAGCAGTTCCGCCGGGACAGCTGAAGCTTTCTTT; CDR3: CASSSAGTAEAFF; D: TRBD1; V: TRBV6-6; J: TRBJ1-1; size: once
DNA: TGTGCCAGCAGCTTCCGGGGGACTGGAAACACCATATATTTT; CDR3: CASSFRGTGNTIYF; D: .; V: TRBV7-9; J: TRBJ1-3; size: .
DNA: TGTGCCAGCAGCTTATCTGGAGGGCCCAGCTCTGGGGCCAACGTCCTGACTTTC; CDR3: CASSLSGGPSSGANVLTF; D: .; V: TRBV7-2; J: TRBJ2-6; size: .
DNA: TGCAGCGTTGAAGGTCGGACAGAGTACGAGCAGTACTTC; CDR3: CSVEGRTEYEQYF; D: .; V: TRBV29-1; J: TRBJ2-7; size: once
DNA: TGTGCCAGCAGCTTCGGGACAGGGGACCAATACGAGCAGTACTTC; CDR3: CASSFGTGDQYEQYF; D: TRBD1; V: TRBV7-2; J: TRBJ2-7; size: few
DNA: TGTGCCAGCAGCCCGGGACAGGGAGGGACCGGGGAGCTGTTTTTT; CDR3: CASSPGQGGTGELFF; D: TRBD1; V: TRBV7-9; J: TRBJ2-2; size: .
DNA: TGTGCCAGCAGCTTTATAGAGGGCACAGGGGGGACCCAGTACTTC; CDR3: CASSFIEGTGGTQYF; D: TRBD1; V: TRBV11-3; J: TRBJ2-5; size: .
DNA: TGTGCCAGCAGCTCGGGACAGGCCTATGGCTACACCTTC; CDR3: CASSSGQAYGYTF; D: TRBD1; V: TRBV28; J: TRBJ1-2; size: .
DNA: TGTGCCAGCTCCTCTCAGGGGCTCCAAGTGGTAGAGACCCAGTACTTC; CDR3: CASSSQGLQVVETQYF; D: .; V: TRBV7-2; J: TRBJ2-5; size: .
DNA: TGTGCCAGCAGCAGGACTAGCGGGCATGTCTACAATGAGCAGTTCTTC; CDR3: CASSRTSGHVYNEQFF; D: TRBD2; V: TRBV25-1; J: TRBJ2-1; size: once
DNA: TGCAGTGCCATGGAGATGCCGGAAGCTTTCTTT; CDR3: CSAMEMPEAFF; D: .; V: TRBV20-1; J: TRBJ1-1; size: .
DNA: TGTGCCTGGAAAGACAGGTATGATCAGCCCCAGCATTTT; CDR3: CAWKDRYDQPQHF; D: .; V: TRBV30; J: TRBJ1-5; size: .
DNA: TGTGCCAGCAGCTCAGTAGGGGCCTCCTACGAGCAGTACTTC; CDR3: CASSSVGASYEQYF; D: .; V: TRBV7-9; J: TRBJ2-7; size: .
DNA: TGCGCCAGCAGCCTTGGGGCCTTTAATAGCAATCAGCCCCAGCATTTT; CDR3: CASSLGAFNSNQPQHF; D: .; V: TRBV10-2; J: TRBJ1-5; size: .
DNA: TGTGCCTGGAGTCTCAGGGACGAGCAGTTCTTC; CDR3: CAWSLRDEQFF; D: .; V: TRBV30; J: TRBJ2-1; size: .
DNA: TGTGCCACAAGGGAGGATGGGGACATTCAGTACTTC; CDR3: CATREDGDIQYF; D: .; V: TRBV15; J: TRBJ2-4; size: .
DNA: TGTGCCAGCAGCAATAACAGGGTAGCCTACGAGCAGTACTTC; CDR3: CASSNNRVAYEQYF; D: .; V: TRBV11-1; J: TRBJ2-7; size: once
DNA: TGTGCCAGCAGTCAAACCGTTGGGGGGGCAGTCGACACTGAAGCTTTCTTT; CDR3: CASSQTVGGAVDTEAFF; D: .; V: TRBV27; J: TRBJ1-1; size: .
DNA: TGCAGCGTCTCGTGGGGAAAGGGCGGGGAGCTGTTTTTT; CDR3: CSVSWGKGGELFF; D: .; V: TRBV29-1; J: TRBJ2-2; size: .
DNA: TGTGCCAGCAGAAACAGGGGGCGAACTGAAGCTTTCTTT; CDR3: CASRNRGRTEAFF; D: TRBD1; V: TRBV28; J: TRBJ1-1; size: .
DNA: TGTGCCAGGAGGACAGGGGGCATACGGAACACTGAAGCTTTCTTT; CDR3: CARRTGGIRNTEAFF; D: TRBD1; V: TRBV6-6; J: TRBJ1-1; size: .
DNA: TGTGCCAGCAGTGACTCAAGGCAGGGGGGGGGAGAGACCCAGTACTTC; CDR3: CASSDSRQGGGETQYF; D: .; V: TRBV6-4; J: TRBJ2-5; size: .
DNA: TGTGCCAGCAGCCGAAGCGGGACAGAAAACATTCAGTACTTC; CDR3: CASSRSGTENIQYF; D: .; V: TRBV7-2; J: TRBJ2-4; size: .
DNA: TGTGCCAGCAGATTCAACCCGGGACAGGGGTCTGGGGAGCTGTTTTTT; CDR3: CASRFNPGQGSGELFF; D: TRBD1; V: TRBV27; J: TRBJ2-2; size: .
DNA: TGCGCCAGCAGCGTGCAGGACAGATCGAGCTCTGGAAACACCATATATTTT; CDR3: CASSVQDRSSSGNTIYF; D: .; V: TRBV5-1; J: TRBJ1-3; size: .
DNA: TGTGCCAGCAGCTTTGAGACCCAGTACTTC; CDR3: CASSFETQYF; D: .; V: TRBV7-9; J: TRBJ2-5; size: .
DNA: TGTGCCACCAGCAAAAGGCGGGGAGGGCAGGGGTACAGCAATGAGCAGTTCTTC; CDR3: CATSKRRGGQGYSNEQFF; D: .; V: TRBV15; J: TRBJ2-1; size: .
DNA: TGTGCCTGGGGGAGGGGATATAGCAATCAGCCCCAGCATTTT; CDR3: CAWGRGYSNQPQHF; D: .; V: TRBV30; J: TRBJ1-5; size: .
DNA: TGTGCCAGCAGCGTAGCGTGGGCGACGAGGACTCAAAGCAATCAGCCCCAGCATTTT; CDR3: CASSVAWATRTQSNQPQHF; D: .; V: TRBV9; J: TRBJ1-5; size: .
DNA: TGTGCCAGCAGCTTAGTAGATACGCAGTATTTT; CDR3: CASSLVDTQYF; D: .; V: TRBV7-9; J: TRBJ2-3; size: .